Shown below are 31 T cell receptor beta chains from a single sample sequenced in a study of Graves' ophthalmopathy and Graves' hyperthyroidism. Amplifying from RNA transcripts, the study obtained TCR beta CDR3 regions. The first-round RT-PCR employed HTBI primers together with the Qiagen OneStep RT-PCR kit. A multiplex PCR was then performed as the second round. TCRdb reprocessed the multiplex PCR reads with MiXCR, giving one entry per CDR3 protein. The sample has about 480,000 distinct CDR3 sequences; approximately 15% are singletons. Specimen: blood. The receptor set was obtained from a woman under 40 with Graves' ophthalmopathy.

Ten or more counts support this clonotype. The V and J genes are TRBV13 and TRBJ2-7, with 9 positions matching TRBD1. Germline V gene sequence: CDR1 PRHDT, CDR2 FYEKMQ (reference sequence). The CDR3 loop spans 15 amino acids. V shed 4 bases and J 2 bases; nucleotides not matched to a gene: 6. CDR3: CASSSRQGVTYEQYF. The CDR3 nucleotides read TGTGCCAGCAGCTCCAGACAGGGGGTCACCTACGAGCAGTACTTC.

This clonotype was detected ten times or more. The gene calls are TRBV10-3 and TRBJ1-2; D call uncertain. V was cut by 3 bases and J by 5 bases, with 7 bases left in between. Germline lookup yields CDR1 ENHRY and CDR2 SYGVKD. The CDR3 has 12 residues. CDR3 amino acids: CAISEEAYGYTF. The CDR3 region has the DNA TGTGCCATCAGTGAAGAGGCTTATGGCTACACCTTC.

This clonotype was seen many times. This chain joins TRBV10-2 and TRBJ2-2, with D perhaps matching TRBD2 (5 bases). V lost 2 bases, J lost 3 bases, and 7 bases lay in between. Per germline, CDR1 WSHSY and CDR2 SAAADI. This CDR3 contains 14 residues. The CDR3: CASSEGLYTGELFF. The CDR3 coding sequence is TGCGCCAGCAGTGAGGGACTTTACACCGGGGAGCTGTTTTTT.

The J gene is TRBJ1-6, the V gene TRBV6-1; D gene unclear. CDR1 and CDR2 (germline): MNHNS, SASEGT. This CDR3 spans 15 amino acids. V lost 6 bases and J lost 7, with 16 bases in between. Here the CDR3 DNA reads TGTGCCAGCAGGGCGGCCCTCTTTGGGAATTCACCCCTCCACTTT. Encoded protein: CASRAALFGNSPLHF.

This clonotype was seen only a few times. The V and J genes are TRBV6-2 or TRBV6-3 and TRBJ1-2; D call uncertain. Germline CDR1 reads MNHEY; CDR2 reads SVGEGT. The CDR3 loop spans 13 amino acids. Between the trimmed V and J ends, which lost 6 bases and 14 bases, there was a span of 22 bases. The CDR3 here is CASSIGRYLGGTF. For the CDR3, the DNA is TGTGCCAGCAGCATCGGGCGTTACCTAGGAGGAACCTTC.

This chain connects TRBV20-1 to TRBJ1-2; D unclear. Germline V gene data show CDR1 as DFQATT and CDR2 as SNEGSKA (reference sequence). Trimming removed 0 bases at V and 3 bases at J, with 11 bases between. The CDR3 loop spans 14 amino acids. CDR3 residues: CSARDEVTDYGYTF. The CDR3 coding sequence is TGCAGTGCTAGAGATGAGGTAACAGACTATGGCTACACCTTC.

This clonotype was found many times. The chain is built from TRBV7-9 and TRBJ1-2, with unresolved D. CDR3 length equals 15 residues. The V gene's germline CDR1 is SEHNR and CDR2 FQNEAQ (reference sequence). Between the trimmed V and J ends, which lost 5 bases and 7 bases, there was a span of 20 bases. This chain's CDR3 is CASSPETRSGGGYTF. The CDR3 DNA reads TGTGCCAGCAGCCCAGAGACTCGGTCAGGCGGTGGCTACACCTTC.

This clonotype was observed at least ten times. The CDR3 region has the DNA TGTGCCAGCAGTGAAGAGGGCAGGGGGCTTAGCAATCAGCCCCAGCATTTT. This codes for CASSEEGRGLSNQPQHF. J is TRBJ1-5 and V is TRBV6-1; 8 nucleotides line up with TRBD1. The CDR3 is 17 amino acids. Trimming removed 1 base from V and 0 bases from J; junction bases left unmatched: 5. CDR1 is MNHNS and CDR2 is SASEGT in the germline V gene.

The sample holds many counts of this clonotype. The chain couples TRBV12-5 to TRBJ2-3; D not certain. CDR1 is LGHNT, CDR2 FRNRAP, per germline. This CDR3 comprises 13 residues. Trimming took off 7 bases at V and 1 base at J, with 9 bases between the two ends. The CDR3 nucleotides read TGTGCTAGTGCGGAGTACCGCACAGATACGCAGTATTTT. It is translated as CASAEYRTDTQYF.

This chain connects TRBV6-5 to TRBJ2-5; 8 nucleotides align to TRBD1. Germline loops: CDR1 MNHEY, CDR2 SVGAGI. The junction had 3 bases not matched to a gene; V was cut back by 2 bases and J by 1 base. This CDR3 contains 15 residues. The CDR3 DNA reads TGTGCCAGCAGTTACACAGGGGGTATCCAAGAGACCCAGTACTTC. It translates to CASSYTGGIQETQYF.

In the case of this clonotype: This could be a read error, since a much larger clone is one nucleotide away. This chain links TRBV28 with TRBJ2-7; D may match TRBD1 or TRBD2 (5 bases each). Trimming removed 4 bases at V and 5 bases at J, with 12 bases between. The CDR3 is made up of 13 amino acids. Germline-derived CDR1 and CDR2 are MDHEN and SYDVKM. The CDR3 protein is CASSSPEGNEQYF. In nucleotides, the CDR3 is TGTGCCAGCAGTTCTCCAGAGGGGAACGAGCAGTACTTC.

This clonotype was counted a few times. This chain uses TRBV9 with TRBJ2-5, with TRBD2 identical over 11 bases. The germline V gene encodes CDR1 SGDLS and CDR2 YYNGEE. V shed 3 bases and J 5 bases; nucleotides not matched to a gene: 0. The CDR3 covers 13 residues. CDR3 coding DNA: TGTGCCAGCAGCGCTAGCGGGAGGGAGACCCAGTACTTC. The encoded protein is CASSASGRETQYF.

This clonotype was recorded many times. This may be a read error: a much more frequent sequence differs by one nucleotide. This sequence joins TRBV6-5 and TRBJ1-1; D gene uncertain. Germline V gene lookup returns CDR1 MNHEY and CDR2 SVGAGI. This CDR3 contains 14 residues. V lost 2 bases and J lost 1, with 8 bases in between. In DNA form, the CDR3 reads TGTGCCAGCAGTTACAGTCAGAGGAACACTGAAGCTTTCTTT. Translated, it gives CASSYSQRNTEAFF.

This clonotype appeared many times. The chain has TRBV28 and TRBJ1-5, with 9 bases identical to TRBD1. The germline gives CDR1 MDHEN, CDR2 SYDVKM. V lost 3 bases, J lost 6 bases, and 6 bases stayed unmatched. This CDR3 comprises 15 residues. CDR3 DNA sequence: TGTGCCAGCAGTTTTAGGGACAGGGCGAGTCAGCCCCAGCATTTT. Its translation is CASSFRDRASQPQHF.

In its sample, this clonotype was seen many times. The chain couples TRBV5-1 to TRBJ2-7; D perhaps matches TRBD2 (5 bases). The CDR3 runs 13 residues. The V end was cut by 2 bases, the J end by 5 bases, with 11 bases between. The germline gives CDR1 SGHRS, CDR2 YFSETQ. As DNA, the CDR3 is TGCGCCAGCAGCTTAGCGGTTGGACACGAGCAGTACTTC. Amino acids: CASSLAVGHEQYF.

In this sample, this clonotype turned up many times. The V gene is TRBV7-8, the J gene TRBJ2-5, with a possible D match to TRBD2 (6 bases). The germline V and J ends were trimmed by 3 bases and 13 bases, with 12 bases remaining between them. Germline CDR1 SGHVS, CDR2 FQNEAQ. The CDR3 has 11 amino acids. This chain's CDR3 is CASSLGLMVYF. For the CDR3, the DNA is TGTGCCAGCAGCTTGGGACTTATGGTGTACTTC. Full variable domain (rest looked up from reference TRBV7-8 and TRBJ2-5): GAGVSQSPRYKVAKRGQDVALRCDPISGHVSLFWYQQALGQGPEFLTYFQNEAQLDKSGLPSDRFFAERPEGSVSTLKIQRTQQEDSAVYLCASSLGLMVYFGPGTRLLVL.

About this clonotype: A much larger clone differs by one base, so this may be a read error. V is TRBV6-1 and J is TRBJ2-7; D is possibly TRBD1 (5 bases). CDR3 length equals 16 residues. CDR1 is MNHNS, CDR2 SASEGT, per germline. CDR3 nucleotides: TGTGCCAGCAGTGAACCGGTGACAGTCTTCTCCTGCGAGCAGTACTTC. The encoded protein is CASSEPVTVFSCEQYF.

This clonotype came up many times. This chain connects TRBV7-8 to TRBJ1-1; D is unclear. The V gene's germline CDR1 is SGHVS and CDR2 FQNEAQ. The ends were cut back, 1 base at V and 7 bases at J, with 7 bases in the middle. The CDR3 extends over 12 amino acids. CDR3 sequence: CASSLEGNEAFF. CDR3 DNA: TGTGCCAGCAGCTTAGAGGGAAATGAAGCTTTCTTT.

Ten or more counts support this clonotype. The genes are TRBV12-3 or TRBV12-4 and TRBJ1-1, with D possibly being TRBD1 (5 bases). The ends were cut back, 6 bases at V and 0 bases at J, with 14 bases in the middle. This CDR3 spans 15 amino acids. The CDR3 DNA reads as TGTGCCAGCAGGCCCACCCGGGGCTTGAACACTGAAGCTTTCTTT. Amino acid sequence: CASRPTRGLNTEAFF.

The CDR3 is CASSYPGTGQSHEQYF. The CDR3 region has the DNA TGCGCCAGCAGCTATCCAGGGACAGGGCAATCCCACGAGCAGTACTTC. The chain uses TRBV5-1 and TRBJ2-7; 9 positions agree with TRBD1. The CDR3 is made up of 16 amino acids. V lost 3 bases to trimming and J lost 5 bases; unmatched junction nucleotides: 12. The germline gives CDR1 SGHRS, CDR2 YFSETQ.

CDR3 DNA sequence: TGTGCCAGCAGCTGGGGGGGAGCGGGAACCTACGAGCAGTACTTC. Its protein product is CASSWGGAGTYEQYF. The J gene is TRBJ2-7, the V gene TRBV7-8, with 7 positions matching TRBD2. Germline-derived CDR1 and CDR2 are SGHVS and FQNEAQ. This CDR3 is 15 amino acids long. V was clipped by 4 bases and J by 2 bases; unmatched bases: 8.

On this clonotype: A much bigger clone sits one base away, suggesting this may be a read error. The chain couples TRBV6-1 to TRBJ2-2; D may be TRBD2 (6 bases). Germline CDR1 and CDR2: MNHNS and SASEGT. This CDR3 is 13 amino acids long. The chain's CDR3 is CVSRGTYTGELFF. CDR3 DNA sequence: TGTGTCAGCAGAGGGACTTACACCGGGGAGCTGTTTTTT.

This clonotype showed up many times. The chain joins TRBV20-1 to TRBJ2-5; TRBD2 agrees at 12 bases. Trimming removed 1 base from V and 1 base from J; junction bases left unmatched: 28. The V gene's germline CDR1 is DFQATT and CDR2 SNEGSKA (reference sequence). The CDR3 totals 24 residues. CDR3 coding DNA: TGCAGTGCTAGAGTCGGTCTGACTAGCGGGGGAACTAAAAAGGGTGCAGGCCCCCAAGAGACCCAGTACTTC. This sequence encodes CSARVGLTSGGTKKGAGPQETQYF.

The sample holds many counts of this clonotype. The V gene is TRBV20-1, the J gene TRBJ1-2; TRBD1 is a possible D gene (5 bases). CDR3 length equals 13 residues. Germline values: CDR1 DFQATT, CDR2 SNEGSKA (reference sequence). The ends were cut back, 5 bases at V and 2 bases at J, with 12 bases in the middle. This chain's CDR3 is CSAAGGANYGYTF. DNA for the CDR3: TGCAGTGCTGCGGGTGGGGCAAACTATGGCTACACCTTC.

This clonotype was recorded many times. V and J are TRBV6-1 and TRBJ2-7; D call uncertain. V was shortened by 1 base and J by 1 base, with 11 bases between the two germline ends. CDR3 size: 15 residues. CDR1 is MNHNS, CDR2 SASEGT, per germline. The CDR3, as DNA: TGTGCCAGCAGTGAAGTTGGGATTAGGTCCTACGAGCAGTACTTC. Translated, it gives CASSEVGIRSYEQYF.

This clonotype was observed at least ten times. The genes are TRBV12-3 or TRBV12-4 and TRBJ2-7; TRBD2 matches at 8 bases. This CDR3 has 14 amino acids. Unmatched junction bases numbered 4, after V lost 6 bases and J lost 0 bases. The CDR3 nucleotides read TGTGCCAGCAGCTTCGGGGGGGACTCCTACGAGCAGTACTTC. This encodes CASSFGGDSYEQYF.

Notes on this clonotype: Since a much larger clone is just one base distant, this may be a read error. The V and J genes are TRBV27 and TRBJ1-1; 11 positions match TRBD1. Germline lookup yields CDR1 MNHEY and CDR2 SMNVEV (reference sequence). CDR3 length equals 15 residues. The CDR3 DNA sequence: TGTGCCGGCAGTACTTCCGGGACAGGGGGAACTGAAGCTTTCTTT. Amino acids: CAGSTSGTGGTEAFF.

In this sample, this clonotype turned up many times. In nucleotides, the CDR3 is TGTGCCAGCAGCCCTCGGTACAGCGGCTCCTACGAGCAGTACTTC. This translates into CASSPRYSGSYEQYF. The chain couples TRBV9 to TRBJ2-7; TRBD2 is a possible D gene (5 bases). The CDR3 runs to 15 residues. Deletions cut 4 bases from V and 0 bases from J, with 14 bases between. The V gene's germline CDR1 is SGDLS and CDR2 YYNGEE.

The table lists this clonotype with many counts. This chain joins TRBV6-1 and TRBJ1-1; D is unclear. CDR1 MNHNS and CDR2 SASEGT come from the germline V gene. Trimming removed 0 bases at V and 5 bases at J, with 10 bases between. This CDR3 contains 14 residues. The CDR3 sequence: CASSEAGQSTEAFF. Written as DNA, the CDR3 is TGTGCCAGCAGTGAAGCCGGGCAGTCTACTGAAGCTTTCTTT.

This clonotype was recorded at least ten times. A read error may account for a junction end that differs from germline. V usage is TRBV6-5 and J usage is TRBJ2-2, with D hard to call. Per germline, CDR1 MNHEY and CDR2 SVGAGI. This CDR3 is 16 amino acids long. The CDR3 DNA sequence: TGTGCCGGCAGTTACTATTCAGAGACGAACACCGGGGAGCTGTTTTTT. Translated, it gives CAGSYYSETNTGELFF.

This clonotype was counted at least ten times. This chain links TRBV28 with TRBJ1-1, with D hard to call. The CDR3 has 14 amino acids. Germline lookup yields CDR1 MDHEN and CDR2 SYDVKM. Trimming stripped 0 bases from V and 0 bases from J, with 5 bases between. Here the CDR3 DNA reads TGTGCCAGCAGTTTATGGCGGATGAACACTGAAGCTTTCTTT. It encodes CASSLWRMNTEAFF.